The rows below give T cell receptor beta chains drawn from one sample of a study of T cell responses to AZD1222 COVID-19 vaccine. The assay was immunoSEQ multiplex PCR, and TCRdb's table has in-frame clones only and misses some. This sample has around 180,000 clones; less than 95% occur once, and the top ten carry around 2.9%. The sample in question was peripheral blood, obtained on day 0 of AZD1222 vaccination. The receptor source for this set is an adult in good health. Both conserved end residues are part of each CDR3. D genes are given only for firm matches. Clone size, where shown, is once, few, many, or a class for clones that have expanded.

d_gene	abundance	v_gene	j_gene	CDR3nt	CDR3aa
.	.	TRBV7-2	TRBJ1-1	TGTGCCAGCCATACCCGGGCCCGGGGCGATAACACTGAAGCTTTCTTT	CASHTRARGDNTEAFF
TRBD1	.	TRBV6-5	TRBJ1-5	TGTGCCAGCAGGCCGGACAGGTCTAGCAATCAGCCCCAGCATTTT	CASRPDRSSNQPQHF
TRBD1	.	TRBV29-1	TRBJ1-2	TGCAGCGTTGATGGGACAGGGAACTATGGCTACACCTTC	CSVDGTGNYGYTF
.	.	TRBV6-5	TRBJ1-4	TGTGCCAGCAGCCTACAACCTGCAACTAATGAAAAACTGTTTTTT	CASSLQPATNEKLFF
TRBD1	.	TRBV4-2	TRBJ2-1	TGTGCCAGCAGCCGCACAGGACAGGGGGCTTCCAATGAGCAGTTCTTC	CASSRTGQGASNEQFF
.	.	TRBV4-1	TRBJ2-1	TGCGCCAGCAGCCAAGACCCCGGGACGCTCGGCTACAATGAGCAGTTCTTC	CASSQDPGTLGYNEQFF
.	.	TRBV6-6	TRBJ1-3	TGTGCCAGCAGCCCAGGGGTCCTTGGAAACACCATATATTTT	CASSPGVLGNTIYF
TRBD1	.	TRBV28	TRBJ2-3	TGTGCCAGCCTTCAAGGGGGCTCAGGGACAGATACGCAGTATTTT	CASLQGGSGTDTQYF
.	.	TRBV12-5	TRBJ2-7	TGTGCTAGTGGTTCGACAGTACTGAGCTCCTACGAGCAGTACTTC	CASGSTVLSSYEQYF
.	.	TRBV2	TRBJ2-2	TGTGCCAGCAGCGGGACCCCAATGACGAACACCGGGGAGCTGTTTTTT	CASSGTPMTNTGELFF
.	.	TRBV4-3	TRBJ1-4	TGCGCCAGCAGCCAGAGAGCAGTTAATGAAAAACTGTTTTTT	CASSQRAVNEKLFF
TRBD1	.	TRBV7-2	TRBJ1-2	TGTGCCAGCAGCTTAGGGGGGACAGTTGGCTACACCTTC	CASSLGGTVGYTF
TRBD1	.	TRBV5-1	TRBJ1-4	TGCGCCAGCAGCTTGGACGGACAGGTTGTTCTTGAAAAACTGTTTTTT	CASSLDGQVVLEKLFF
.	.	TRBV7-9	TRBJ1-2	TGTGCCAGCAGCTTCGACCGGCTCTATGGCTACACCTTC	CASSFDRLYGYTF
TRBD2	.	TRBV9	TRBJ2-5	TGTGCCAGCAGCGTATACGGCGGGGGGTCCCAAGAGACCCAGTACTTC	CASSVYGGGSQETQYF
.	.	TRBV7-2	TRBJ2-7	TGTGCCAGCAGCTTATTATACGAGCAGTACTTC	CASSLLYEQYF
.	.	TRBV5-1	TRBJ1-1	TGCGCCAGCAGCTTGGAACAGGAGAACACTGAAGCTTTCTTT	CASSLEQENTEAFF
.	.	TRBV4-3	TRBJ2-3	TGCGCCAGCAGCCAAGATCCCCCCTGGGACGGAGGCTTCACAGATACGCAGTATTTT	CASSQDPPWDGGFTDTQYF
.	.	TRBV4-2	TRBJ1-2	TGTGCCAGCAGCCAAGGAGACGCCCTTAGCAACTATGGCTACACCTTC	CASSQGDALSNYGYTF
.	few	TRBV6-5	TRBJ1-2	TGTGCCAGCAGCGGGATAGATTATGGCTACACCTTC	CASSGIDYGYTF
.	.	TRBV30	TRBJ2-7	TGTGCCTGGAGTGTTCCACTCTCCTACGAGCAGTACTTC	CAWSVPLSYEQYF
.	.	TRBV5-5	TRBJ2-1	TGTGCCAGCAGCTTGGGGGCCGAGCAGTTCTTC	CASSLGAEQFF
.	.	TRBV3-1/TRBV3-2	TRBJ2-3	TGTGCCAGCAGCCTAATGGGGGGGCCCTGGGATACGCAGTATTTT	CASSLMGGPWDTQYF
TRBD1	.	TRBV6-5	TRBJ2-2	TGTGCCAGCAGTTACCGAAGGACAGGAGACACCGGGGAGCTGTTTTTT	CASSYRRTGDTGELFF
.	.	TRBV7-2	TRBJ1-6	TGTGCCAGCAGCTTAGGGGCAGTGAATTCACCCCTCCACTTT	CASSLGAVNSPLHF
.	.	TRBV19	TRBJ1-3	TGTGCCAGTAATGAGGGGCCGGGAAACACCATATATTTT	CASNEGPGNTIYF
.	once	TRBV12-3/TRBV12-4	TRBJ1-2	TGTGCCAGCAGACGGATCCCCTATGGCTACACCTTC	CASRRIPYGYTF
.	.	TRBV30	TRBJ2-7	TGTGCCTGGAGTGTAATTGGGCAGTCCGAGCAGTACTTC	CAWSVIGQSEQYF
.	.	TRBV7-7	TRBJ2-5	TGTGCTAGCAGCTTAGGCAGGGCCACCCAAGAGACCCAGTACTTC	CASSLGRATQETQYF
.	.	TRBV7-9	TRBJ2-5	TGTGCCAGCAGCTTAGAAGGGTCCAACGAACAGGAGACCCAGTACTTC	CASSLEGSNEQETQYF
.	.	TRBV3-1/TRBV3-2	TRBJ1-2	TGTGCCAGCGGGGGGCTCAGTCACTATGGCTACACCTTC	CASGGLSHYGYTF
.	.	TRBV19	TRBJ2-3	TGTGCCGTGGTAGGGACCGGAACCACAGATACGCAGTATTTT	CAVVGTGTTDTQYF
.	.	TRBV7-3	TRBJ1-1	TGTGCCAGCAGCTTGAACACCCCGGGCACTGAAGCTTTCTTT	CASSLNTPGTEAFF